The sequence of this TCR beta chain was determined in a study of T cell responses to AZD1222 COVID-19 vaccine. V dropped 3 bases and J dropped 8 bases, with 7 bases sitting between them. Germline lookup yields CDR1 LGHDT and CDR2 YNNKEL (reference sequence). This CDR3 contains 11 residues. Using immunoSEQ multiplex PCR, the repertoire was profiled, and TCRdb retains in-frame clones only, with some absent. The table includes some 130,000 clones, about 94% detected once. The specimen comprised peripheral blood, sampled on day 0 of AZD1222 vaccination. This chain joins TRBV3-1 (or the pseudogene TRBV3-2) and TRBJ1-2; D is uncertain. The clonotype comes from an adult in good health. CDR3 protein: CASSQRSGYTF. The CDR3 DNA reads as TGTGCCAGCAGCCAGCGTTCGGGCTACACCTTC.